This T cell receptor (beta chain) emerged from a study of T cell responses to AZD1222 COVID-19 vaccine. Points from the study as a whole: Donors in the cohort were predominantly white British and more often female, and clonal diversity was possibly underestimated.

Using immunoSEQ multiplex PCR, the repertoire was profiled, and TCRdb retains in-frame clones only, with some absent. The sample has about 150,000 clones; approximately 87% are singletons. With respect to this clone: What it binds is not known.

CDR1 is MGHRA, CDR2 YSYEKL, per germline. The CDR3 runs 16 residues. V was cut by 3 bases and J by 10 bases, with 22 bases left in between. The sample was peripheral blood, taken 28 days after the second AZD1222 dose. The TCR originated in an adult who received the AZD1222 COVID-19 vaccine. The chain uses TRBV4-1 and TRBJ2-1; D possibly corresponds to TRBD2 (5 bases). CDR3: CASSQVDLVVVREQFF. CDR3 nucleotide sequence: TGCGCCAGCAGCCAGGTGGACTTAGTCGTCGTTCGGGAGCAGTTCTTC.